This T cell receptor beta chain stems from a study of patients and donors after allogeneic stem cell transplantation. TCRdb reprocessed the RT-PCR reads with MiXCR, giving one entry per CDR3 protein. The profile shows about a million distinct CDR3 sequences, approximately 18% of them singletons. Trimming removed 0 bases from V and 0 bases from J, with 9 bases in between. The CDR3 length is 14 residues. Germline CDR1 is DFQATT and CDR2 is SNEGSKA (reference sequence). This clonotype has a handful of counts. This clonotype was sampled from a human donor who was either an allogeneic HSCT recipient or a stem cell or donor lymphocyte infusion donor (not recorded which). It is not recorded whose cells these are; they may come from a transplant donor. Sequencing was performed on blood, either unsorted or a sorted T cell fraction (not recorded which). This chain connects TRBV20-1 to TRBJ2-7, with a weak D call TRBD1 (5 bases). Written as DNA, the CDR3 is TGCAGTGCTAGAGAATGGGGCAGCTCCTACGAGCAGTACTTC. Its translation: CSAREWGSSYEQYF.